This T cell receptor (beta chain) emerged from a study of identifying expanded T cells in peripheral blood. Findings and limits, study-wide: About 1.2 clones differed between technical replicates, versus approximately 16 and 20 over time.

The assay was immunoSEQ multiplex PCR, and TCRdb's table has in-frame clones only and misses some. The table records 84,000 or so clones, approximately 90% of them present only once. This clone was observed once. What it binds is not known. V lost 2 bases to trimming and J lost 0 bases, with 6 bases between them. Looked up from germline, CDR1 is MNHNY and CDR2 is SVGAGI (reference sequence). The CDR3 contains 14 residues. Healthy donors had no documented immune events, such as infections, while sampled. This clonotype was obtained from a person aged 18 to 69 in good health. The V and J genes are TRBV6-6 and TRBJ2-3; a possible D gene is TRBD2 (5 bases). The sequencing sample was made of blood. CDR3 in DNA: TGTGCCAGCAGTTACGGACTCAGCACAGATACGCAGTATTTT. It yields the protein CASSYGLSTDTQYF.